This TCR beta chain originates from a study of molecular identifiers for immune sequencing clone quantification. Whole-study context: The replicate experiment used RNA from approximately 20,000 or 100,000 naive CD8 cells. This RNA was split into five aliquots, and four of them were sequenced.

The CDR3 consists of 15 residues. The ends were cut back, 1 base at V and 6 bases at J, with 13 bases in the middle. Germline V gene lookup returns CDR1 SGHDT and CDR2 YYEEEE. As previously described, bulk TCR libraries were made using listed TCR primers. TCRdb processed the PCR reads anew with MiXCR; each CDR3 protein has one entry. This sample carries about 640,000 distinct CDR3 sequences, nearly 20% of them seen once, and the ten largest clones take roughly 0.83%. Study conclusions and caveats: Clonotypes topping 20 RNA copies carried over 97% of effector molecules but under 1% of naive ones. Jurkat TCR RNA from one cell was spiked into approximately 930,000 naive cells, and it was reportedly detectable there.

This clonotype was detected a few times. Its matching antigen is unknown. This chain connects TRBV5-6 to TRBJ1-4, with D maybe TRBD1 (5 bases). The sample was naive CD8+ T cells from blood, with Jurkat cell RNA spiked in. Subset in this sample: FACS-sorted CD8+CD4-CCR7+CD45RA+ naive T cells. The origin of this receptor is a human donor in good health. Some libraries in this study had Jurkat cell RNA spiked in. The CDR3 nucleotides read TGTGCCAGCAGCTTGAAGGCAGGGAGAGATGAAAAACTGTTTTTT. Translation gives CASSLKAGRDEKLFF.